These 21 T cell receptor beta chains came from one sample sequenced in a study of blood T cells in healthy people across ages. The second PCR ran about 7 to 12 cycles with a sample-barcoded 5' primer and J-beta primers. Each CDR3 protein is one row after TCRdb ran MiXCR on the 5' RACE reads. There are hundreds of thousands of distinct CDR3 sequences in the sample; about 25% occur only once, and around 9.2% lies in the top ten. This same sample was also part of a study on T cells of mothers and their children.

Sequencing used blood. All receptors derive from a boy between 5 and 17 years old in good health.

As to this clonotype: The junction differs from germline at one of its ends, possibly a read error. The rearrangement joins TRBV7-2 to TRBJ2-1; 8 positions agree with TRBD2. The CDR3 is 14 amino acids. Germline-derived CDR1 and CDR2 are SGHTA and FQGNSA. The CDR3, as DNA: TGTGCCGGCAGCTTCGGGGGGGCGGGGAATGAGCAGTTCTTC. Translating gives CAGSFGGAGNEQFF. Filled out from reference TRBV7-2 and TRBJ2-1, the complete variable domain reads GAGVSQSPSNKVTEKGKDVELRCDPISGHTALYWYRQSLGQGLEFLIYFQGNSAPDKSGLPSDRFSAERTGGSVSTLTIQRTQQEDSAVYLCAGSFGGAGNEQFFGPGTRLTVL.

The V call is TRBV7-3, the J call TRBJ2-1, with 10 bases lining up with TRBD2. V dropped 2 bases and J dropped 8; count of bases not matched to a gene: 9. The germline V gene encodes CDR1 SGHTA and CDR2 FQGTGA. This CDR3 is built from 16 residues. The CDR3 sequence is CASSLEEREGPDEQFF. The CDR3, as DNA: TGTGCCAGCAGCTTAGAGGAGCGGGAGGGCCCCGATGAGCAGTTCTTC.

The genes are TRBV11-2 and TRBJ2-1, with D maybe TRBD2 (5 bases). The better agreement between TRBJ2-5 and the DNA end casts doubt on the J call. Per the germline V gene, CDR1 is SGHAT and CDR2 is FQNNGV. The CDR3 runs to 14 residues. CDR3 sequence (DNA): TGTGCCAGCAGTCCGTCTACGAGGGAAGAGACCCAGTACTTC. Its translation: CASSPSTREETQYF.

The gene calls are TRBV4-2 and TRBJ1-2; D not resolved. The CDR3 spans 12 residues. Trimming took 1 base from V and 7 from J, leaving 7 bases between them. CDR1 and CDR2 (germline): LGHNA, YNFKEQ. The CDR3 region has the DNA TGTGCCAGCAGCCAAGCAGAACGTGGCTACACCTTC. This encodes CASSQAERGYTF.

The chain links TRBV7-2 to TRBJ2-2, with D unresolved. The CDR3 runs to 14 residues. With 5 bases removed from V and 0 bases from J, the gap between germline ends came to 7 bases. CDR1 SGHTA and CDR2 FQGNSA come from the germline V gene. The CDR3 region is CASSAHANTGELFF. CDR3 sequence (DNA): TGTGCCAGCAGCGCCCACGCGAACACCGGGGAGCTGTTTTTT.

The V and J genes are TRBV27 and TRBJ2-3; D unresolved. Germline CDR1 and CDR2: MNHEY and SMNVEV (reference sequence). The CDR3 spans 14 residues. Between the trimmed V and J ends, which lost 0 bases and 5 bases, there was a span of 9 bases. CDR3 loop: CASSLSFFVDTQYF. The CDR3 DNA sequence: TGTGCCAGCAGTTTATCGTTCTTCGTAGATACGCAGTATTTT.

This chain joins TRBV27 and TRBJ2-1; no clear D. CDR3 length: 14 amino acids. The germline V and J ends were trimmed by 2 bases and 4 bases, with 9 bases remaining between them. Germline V gene sequence: CDR1 MNHEY, CDR2 SMNVEV (reference sequence). The CDR3 loop is CASSLNTLYNEQFF. CDR3 nucleotides: TGTGCCAGCAGTTTAAACACACTGTACAATGAGCAGTTCTTC.

The V and J genes are TRBV4-1 and TRBJ1-1; no reliable D call. The CDR3 has 15 residues. The germline gives CDR1 MGHRA, CDR2 YSYEKL. V shed 0 bases and J shed 5 bases, with 13 bases lying between them. The CDR3 reads CASSQEPFRDTEAFF. The CDR3 bases are TGCGCCAGCAGCCAAGAACCATTTCGGGATACTGAAGCTTTCTTT.

CDR3 DNA sequence: TGCGCCAGCAGTGAAATCGCCTTGGGGTCCTACGAGCAGTACTTC. This codes for CASSEIALGSYEQYF. The chain uses TRBV10-2 and TRBJ2-7; D unclear. CDR3 length: 15 amino acids. Germline CDR1 reads WSHSY; CDR2 reads SAAADI. The germline V and J ends were trimmed by 3 bases and 1 base, with 13 bases remaining between them.

J is TRBJ2-5 and V is TRBV3-1; D not resolved. Germline lookup yields CDR1 LGHDT and CDR2 YNNKEL (reference sequence). The ends were cut back, 0 bases at V and 2 bases at J, with 10 bases in the middle. The CDR3 totals 15 residues. This chain's CDR3 is CASSQDVRIQETQYF. CDR3 DNA: TGTGCCAGCAGCCAAGATGTAAGGATTCAAGAGACCCAGTACTTC.

The genes are TRBV5-1 and TRBJ2-5, with 7 bases identical to TRBD2. V shed 0 bases and J 4 bases; nucleotides not matched to a gene: 3. The CDR3 runs to 14 residues. In germline, CDR1 is SGHRS, CDR2 YFSETQ. The CDR3 spells CASSLETGGETQYF. The CDR3 DNA reads TGCGCCAGCAGCTTGGAGACGGGAGGAGAGACCCAGTACTTC. The variable domain in full, completed from reference TRBV5-1 and TRBJ2-5, reads KAGVTQTPRYLIKTRGQQVTLSCSPISGHRSVSWYQQTPGQGLQFLFEYFSETQRNKGNFPGRFSGRQFSNSRSEMNVSTLELGDSALYLCASSLETGGETQYFGPGTRLLVL.

This clonotype occurred a few times. The genes are TRBV10-3 and TRBJ2-1, with D maybe TRBD2 (6 bases). The J call may be mistaken, given a closer DNA end match to TRBJ2-7. This CDR3 has 13 amino acids. Germline CDR1 and CDR2: ENHRY and SYGVKD. In DNA form, the CDR3 reads TGTGCCATCAGTGAGTCTCGCGGGGACGAGCAGTACTTC. This sequence encodes CAISESRGDEQYF.

This clonotype was recorded a few times. The gene calls are TRBV7-9 and TRBJ2-6; 12 bases match TRBD1. The CDR3 totals 18 residues. Trimming removed 5 bases from V and 0 bases from J; junction bases left unmatched: 5. Per germline, CDR1 SEHNR and CDR2 FQNEAQ (reference sequence). The CDR3 reads CASSPGTGGYSGANVLTF. DNA for the CDR3: TGTGCCAGCAGCCCCGGGACAGGGGGCTACTCTGGGGCCAACGTCCTGACTTTC.

The chain has TRBV7-9 and TRBJ2-5; D remains unclear. The CDR3 runs to 14 residues. CDR1 and CDR2 from the germline V gene are SEHNR and FQNEAQ (reference sequence). V was shortened by 1 base and J by 1 base, with 7 bases between the two germline ends. CDR3 amino acids: CASSLEAPQETQYF. The CDR3 nucleotides read TGTGCCAGCAGCTTAGAAGCTCCCCAAGAGACCCAGTACTTC.

V usage is TRBV13 and J usage is TRBJ1-4, with D perhaps TRBD1 (5 bases). Trimming pared 5 bases from V and 6 bases from J, leaving 19 bases between. Germline V gene data show CDR1 as PRHDT and CDR2 as FYEKMQ (reference sequence). The CDR3 sequence is 16 residues long. CDR3 in DNA: TGTGCCAGCAGCCGTGCTCTGGGGGAGGAACATGAAAAACTGTTTTTT. This codes for CASSRALGEEHEKLFF.

A remark on this clonotype: An end of the junction differs from the germline gene, which may be a read error. The chain joins TRBV10-3 to TRBJ2-7; D remains unclear. CDR1 is ENHRY and CDR2 is SYGVKD in the germline V gene. The CDR3 has 13 residues. CDR3 sequence: CAISEKAGYERYF. For the CDR3, the DNA is TGTGCCATCAGTGAAAAGGCAGGCTACGAGCGGTACTTC.

The chain is built from TRBV11-2 and TRBJ2-1; D gene uncertain. CDR1 and CDR2 from the germline V gene are SGHAT and FQNNGV. The CDR3 is made up of 14 amino acids. Trimming shortened V by 2 bases and J by 6 bases, and 11 bases separated the two germline ends. The CDR3 sequence: CASSLLGGLNEQFF. The CDR3 DNA reads TGTGCCAGCAGCTTATTAGGCGGCCTCAATGAGCAGTTCTTC.

The V and J genes are TRBV18 and TRBJ2-2; D may be TRBD1 (6 bases). The germline gives CDR1 KGHSH, CDR2 LQKENI. V lost 8 bases and J 4 bases, leaving 14 bases between the germline ends. This CDR3 region has 14 residues. The CDR3 nucleotides read TGTGCCAGCCTACTCCAGGGGACCACCGGGGAGCTGTTTTTT. Translated, it gives CASLLQGTTGELFF.

The V and J genes are TRBV29-1 and TRBJ2-1; 9 nucleotides align to TRBD1. Trimming removed 4 bases from V and 8 bases from J; junction bases left unmatched: 9. This CDR3 is 14 amino acids long. Germline V gene data show CDR1 as SQVTM and CDR2 as ANQGSEA. The CDR3 is CSVAMGGTGYEQFF. The CDR3 DNA is TGCAGCGTTGCCATGGGCGGGACAGGGTATGAGCAGTTCTTC.

The V gene is TRBV29-1, the J gene TRBJ2-5; D is perhaps TRBD1 or TRBD2 (5 bases each). The J call is doubtful: the DNA matches TRBJ2-1 better. Germline V lookup: CDR1 SQVTM, CDR2 ANQGSEA. This CDR3 comprises 13 residues. CDR3 amino acids: CSVARTGGNEQFF. CDR3 coding DNA: TGCAGCGTTGCCCGGACTGGGGGCAATGAGCAGTTCTTC.

V gene TRBV2 combines with J gene TRBJ2-5, with TRBD2 identical over 9 bases. Trimming at V came to 4 bases and at J to 5 bases, leaving 8 bases not matched to a gene. Germline CDR1 is SNHLY and CDR2 is FYNNEI. The CDR3 has 15 amino acids. The CDR3 coding sequence is TGTGCCAGCAGTGGCCTAGCGGGGATAATGGAGACCCAGTACTTC. Its protein product is CASSGLAGIMETQYF.